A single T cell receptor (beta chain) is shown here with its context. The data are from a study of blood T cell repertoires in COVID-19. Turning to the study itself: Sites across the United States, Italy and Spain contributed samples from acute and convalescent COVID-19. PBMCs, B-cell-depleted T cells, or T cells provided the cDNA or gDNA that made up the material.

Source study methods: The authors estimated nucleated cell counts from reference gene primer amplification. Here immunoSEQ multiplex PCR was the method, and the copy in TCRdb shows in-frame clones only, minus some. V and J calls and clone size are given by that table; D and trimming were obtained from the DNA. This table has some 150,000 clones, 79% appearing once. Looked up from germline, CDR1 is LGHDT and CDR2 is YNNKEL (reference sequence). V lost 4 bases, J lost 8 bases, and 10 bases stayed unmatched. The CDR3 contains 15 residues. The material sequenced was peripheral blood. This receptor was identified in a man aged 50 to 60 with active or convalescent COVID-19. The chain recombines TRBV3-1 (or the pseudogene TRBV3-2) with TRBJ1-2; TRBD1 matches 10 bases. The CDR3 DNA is TGTGCCAGCAGCCCAGCGGGACAGGGGTTGAAGGGCTACACCTTC. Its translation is CASSPAGQGLKGYTF.